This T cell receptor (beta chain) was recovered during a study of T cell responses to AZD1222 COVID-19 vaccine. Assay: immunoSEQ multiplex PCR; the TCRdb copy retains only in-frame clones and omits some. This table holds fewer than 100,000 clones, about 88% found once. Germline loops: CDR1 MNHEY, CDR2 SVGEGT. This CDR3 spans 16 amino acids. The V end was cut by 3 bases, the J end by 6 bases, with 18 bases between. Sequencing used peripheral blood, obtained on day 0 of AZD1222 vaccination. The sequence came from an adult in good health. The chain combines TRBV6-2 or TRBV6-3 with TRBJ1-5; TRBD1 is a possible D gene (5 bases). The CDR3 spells CASSYGRVGISQPQHF. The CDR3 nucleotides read TGTGCCAGCAGTTATGGCAGGGTAGGCATCAGTCAGCCCCAGCATTTT.